This T cell receptor (beta chain) derives from a study of blood T cells in healthy people across ages. Across the study: Through template switching, about one barcoded beta molecule was captured per two T cells, as measured in model experiments. Points from the study as a whole: TCR beta diversity correlated strongly with naive T cell percentage. Estimates of diversity drawn from one million T cells were considered underestimates.

Total RNA was isolated from each sample in quantities of at least 6 micrograms. A second about 6 to 11 cycle PCR used barcoded and J-beta primers. In TCRdb, the 5' RACE reads were re-called with MiXCR into one record per CDR3 protein. The sample consists of roughly 1.7 million distinct CDR3 sequences, almost 35% of them appearing once. Comments on this clonotype: The target antigen is unknown.

The clonotype originates from a woman under 40 in good health. Source material: blood.

The CDR3 spells CASSLAFASGSYEQYF. DNA for the CDR3: TGCGCCAGCAGCTTGGCCTTCGCTAGCGGCTCCTACGAGCAGTACTTC. The chain uses TRBV5-1 and TRBJ2-7; 7 positions agree with TRBD2. Germline CDR1 SGHRS, CDR2 YFSETQ. CDR3 length equals 16 residues. J was trimmed by 0 bases and V by 0 bases; bases with no gene match: 6.